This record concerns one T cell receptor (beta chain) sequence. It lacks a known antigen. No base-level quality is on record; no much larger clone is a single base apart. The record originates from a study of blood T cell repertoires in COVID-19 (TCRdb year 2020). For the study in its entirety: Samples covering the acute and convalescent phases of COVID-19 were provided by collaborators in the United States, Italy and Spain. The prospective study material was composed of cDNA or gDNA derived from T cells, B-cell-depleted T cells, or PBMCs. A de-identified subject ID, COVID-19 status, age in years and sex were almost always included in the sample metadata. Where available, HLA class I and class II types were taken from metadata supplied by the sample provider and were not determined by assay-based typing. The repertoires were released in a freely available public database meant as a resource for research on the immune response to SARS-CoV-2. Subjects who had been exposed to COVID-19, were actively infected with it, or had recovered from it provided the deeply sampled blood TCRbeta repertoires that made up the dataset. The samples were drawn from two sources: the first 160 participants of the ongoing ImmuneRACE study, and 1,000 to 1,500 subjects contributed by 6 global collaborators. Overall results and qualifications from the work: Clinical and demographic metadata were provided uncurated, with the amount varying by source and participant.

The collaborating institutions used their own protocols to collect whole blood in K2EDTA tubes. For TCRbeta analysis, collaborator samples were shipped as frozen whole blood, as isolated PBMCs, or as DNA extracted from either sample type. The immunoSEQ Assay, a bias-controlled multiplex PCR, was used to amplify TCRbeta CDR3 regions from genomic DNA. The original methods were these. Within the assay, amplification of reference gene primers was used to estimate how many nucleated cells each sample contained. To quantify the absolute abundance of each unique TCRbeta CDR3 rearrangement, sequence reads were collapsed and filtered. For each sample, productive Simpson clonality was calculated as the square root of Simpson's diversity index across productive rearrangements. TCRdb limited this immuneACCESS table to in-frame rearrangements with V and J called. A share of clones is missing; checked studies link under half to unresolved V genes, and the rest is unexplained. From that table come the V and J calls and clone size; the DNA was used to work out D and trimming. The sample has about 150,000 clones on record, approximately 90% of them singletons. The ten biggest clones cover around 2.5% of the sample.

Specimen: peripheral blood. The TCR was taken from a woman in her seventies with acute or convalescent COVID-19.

The DNA reads TGTGCCAGCAGACAATTGCGGACCGGGGAGCTGTTTTTT. Translation gives CASRQLRTGELFF. The chain is assembled from TRBV11-2 and TRBJ2-2, with the identity of the D gene unclear. The CDR3 spans 13 residues, from the cysteine through the phenylalanine. The kept DNA is CDR3 alone, 39 bases in frame from the first base. CDR1 and CDR2 (SGHAT, FQNNGV) derive from the germline V gene. V was cut back by 6 bases and J by 5 bases, leaving a gap of 10 bases between them.